The rows below give T cell receptor beta chains drawn from one sample of a study of radiation and T cells in renal cell carcinoma. Clones were read by immunoSEQ multiplex PCR, and TCRdb kept only the in-frame ones, dropping some. The table lists around 13,000 clones, 30% to 40% of them singletons. The sample here was tumor tissue, taken from a patient whose treatment included radiotherapy and nephrectomy. All receptors derive from a man aged 55 to 70 with renal cell carcinoma. Each CDR3 is given with its conserved first and last residue. The order of the fields is V gene, J gene, clone size, D gene, CDR3 protein, CDR3 DNA. The D gene is left open where the match is weak. A clone size is listed for some rows: how often the clone was seen (once, few, many), or a class if it is expanded.

TRBV20-1	TRBJ1-2	few	NA	CSASHGGYTF	TGCAGTGCTAGTCATGGAGGCTACACCTTC
TRBV30	TRBJ2-7	NA	NA	CAWSVQSDYEQYF	TGTGCCTGGAGTGTACAATCAGACTACGAGCAGTACTTC
TRBV6-5	TRBJ2-3	many	NA	CASSSTDTQYF	TGTGCCAGCAGTTCTACAGATACGCAGTATTTT
TRBV29-1	TRBJ1-2	few	NA	CSVRTMYGYTF	TGCAGCGTTCGGACTATGTATGGCTACACCTTC
TRBV5-6	TRBJ1-2	medium-sized	NA	CASSLVGRVYYGYTF	TGTGCCAGCAGCTTGGTTGGGAGGGTTTACTATGGCTACACCTTC
TRBV28	TRBJ1-2	NA	NA	CASSVTHHALYGYTF	TGTGCCAGCAGTGTGACACACCATGCCCTCTATGGCTACACCTTC
TRBV2	TRBJ2-6	NA	NA	CASSRDSGANVLTF	TGTGCCAGCAGTCGGGACTCTGGGGCCAACGTCCTGACTTTC
TRBV6-6	TRBJ2-3	few	NA	CASSYSRGKRTDTQYF	TGTGCCAGCAGTTACTCACGGGGGAAGAGGACAGATACGCAGTATTTT
TRBV9	TRBJ2-1	NA	TRBD1	CASSPDGTDNEQFF	TGTGCCAGCAGCCCAGATGGGACAGACAATGAGCAGTTCTTC
TRBV2	TRBJ2-1	few	TRBD2	CASSEGAGPYNEQFF	TGTGCCAGCAGTGAAGGAGCGGGGCCCTACAATGAGCAGTTCTTC
TRBV4-1	TRBJ2-3	medium-sized	TRBD1	CASSLLGTASTDTQYF	TGCGCCAGCAGCCTTCTGGGGACAGCTAGCACAGATACGCAGTATTTT
TRBV10-3	TRBJ2-7	NA	NA	CAISSDSPRGREQYF	TGTGCCATCAGCTCGGACTCCCCGAGGGGGAGAGAGCAGTACTTC
TRBV7-8	TRBJ1-2	many	NA	CASSLVTGHSNYGYTF	TGTGCCAGCAGCTTAGTAACGGGACACTCTAACTATGGCTACACCTTC
TRBV7-3	TRBJ2-2	NA	TRBD2	CASSLTLVAGVAGELFF	TGTGCCAGCAGCTTAACGTTAGTAGCGGGAGTGGCCGGGGAGCTGTTTTTT
TRBV19	TRBJ1-2	few	NA	CASSVQFYYGYTF	TGTGCCAGTAGTGTACAGTTTTACTATGGCTACACCTTC
TRBV5-1	TRBJ2-1	few	NA	CASKKDTNNEQFF	TGCGCCAGCAAGAAGGACACCAACAATGAGCAGTTCTTC
TRBV2	TRBJ2-5	medium-sized	NA	CASSRFRGDGETQYF	TGTGCCAGCAGCCGATTTAGGGGGGATGGAGAGACCCAGTACTTC
TRBV6-6	TRBJ2-7	NA	NA	CASNHPESYEQYF	TGTGCCAGCAACCACCCGGAGAGCTACGAGCAGTACTTC
TRBV25-1	TRBJ2-7	NA	TRBD1	CASSEPGTGVHEQYF	TGTGCCAGCAGTGAACCCGGGACAGGGGTCCACGAGCAGTACTTC
TRBV7-9	TRBJ2-3	few	TRBD2	CASRGGDTQYF	TGTGCCAGCAGGGGAGGGGATACGCAGTATTTT
TRBV11-2	TRBJ1-5	medium-sized	NA	CASSLGGGSGQPQHF	TGTGCCAGCAGCTTAGGTGGGGGATCGGGTCAGCCCCAGCATTTT
TRBV5-4	TRBJ2-5	few	NA	CASSLGTHQETQYF	TGTGCCAGCAGCCTAGGGACCCACCAAGAGACCCAGTACTTC
TRBV5-6	TRBJ2-3	NA	NA	CASSLGPQGDTQYF	TGTGCCAGCAGCTTGGGTCCCCAGGGAGATACGCAGTATTTT
TRBV30	TRBJ1-2	few	NA	CAWSVSGAGYTF	TGTGCCTGGAGTGTTTCAGGCGCCGGCTACACCTTC
TRBV30	TRBJ1-1	medium-sized	NA	CAWSDQSQAFF	TGTGCCTGGAGTGACCAGAGTCAAGCTTTCTTT